The clone carrying this TCR beta chain came up a few times. Antigen unknown. This entry belongs to a study of T cells in Graves' hyperthyroidism and ophthalmopathy. Across the study: Upon initial diagnosis and before any treatment, peripheral blood was collected. Study observations and caveats: Ophthalmopathy was identified by the model a median roughly six months ahead of onset.

Pregnant or lactating patients were excluded, as were those with uncontrolled infection or other autoimmune disease. Diagnoses were made from clinical symptoms, serum measures (thyroxine and TRAb), thyroid ultrasound and orbital computed tomography. What was amplified from RNA transcripts were TCR beta CDR3 regions. HTBI primers were used for first-round RT-PCR of the TCR CDR3. A single record per CDR3 protein comes from TCRdb applying MiXCR to the multiplex PCR reads. The table has some 250,000 distinct CDR3 sequences, about 14% seen once; the top ten hold 13%. Germline V gives CDR1 SGDLS, CDR2 YYNGEE. The V segment lost 0 bases and the J segment 10 bases; nucleotides outside the gene matches: 6. There are 14 residues in the CDR3.

This chain joins TRBV9 and TRBJ2-1; TRBD2 agrees at 8 bases. Sequenced input: blood. The receptor was derived from a woman aged 40 to 49 with Graves' hyperthyroidism that later progressed to Graves' ophthalmopathy. CDR3 sequence reads: CASSVGSGRQEQFF. DNA of the CDR3: TGTGCCAGCAGCGTAGGGAGCGGGAGACAGGAGCAGTTCTTC.